The clone carrying this T cell receptor (beta chain) was recorded many times. Its antigen is unidentified. The data are from a study of identical twins. It was template switching that added a universal primer site, and there were unique molecular identifiers on the cDNA. TCRdb recomputed calls from the 5' RACE reads with MiXCR, one row per CDR3 protein. This repertoire shows 600,000 to 700,000 distinct CDR3 sequences, over 20% found once; its top ten account for 4.3%. Broader study findings: With abundant cord blood beta clonotypes, insertions were fewer; memory repertoires showed no such pattern. The same donors were not followed; conclusions instead depended on cross-sectional statistical analysis.

The CDR3 is 12 residues long. V dropped 5 bases and J dropped 5 bases, with 10 bases sitting between them. Per germline, CDR1 SGHRS and CDR2 YFSETQ. These data were likewise used in another study, on T cells expressing NK-cell markers.

This clonotype was obtained from a woman between 18 and 29 years old in good health. V and J are TRBV5-1 and TRBJ1-1; no definite D call. The sample comprised PBMCs. The CDR3: CASRGSQTEAFF. CDR3 nucleotides: TGCGCCAGCAGGGGTAGTCAGACTGAAGCTTTCTTT.